This TCR beta chain was sequenced in a study of molecular identifiers for immune sequencing clone quantification. Study results and limitations: Spike-in Jurkat TCR RNA from a single cell reportedly registered among around 1 million naive cells.

This clonotype was recorded many times. Its antigen remains unidentified. Sorting recovered naive CD8 T cells on a CD8+CD4-CCR7+CD45RA+ profile. Germline-derived CDR1 and CDR2 are MNHEY and SVGAGI. Trimming shortened V by 8 bases and J by 3 bases, and 19 bases separated the two germline ends. The CDR3 is made up of 15 amino acids. Methods described previously, with TCR primers listed, were used for bulk TCR libraries. MiXCR, applied by TCRdb to the PCR reads, yields one record per CDR3 protein. The data show about 510,000 distinct CDR3 sequences, around 21% seen once. The sequencing input was naive CD8+ T cells from blood, with Jurkat cell RNA spiked in. The subset is: FACS-sorted CD8+CD4-CCR7+CD45RA+ naive T cells. This TCR came from a human donor in good health. Some libraries in this study had Jurkat cell RNA spiked in. The chain links TRBV6-5 to TRBJ1-1; D perhaps matches TRBD1 (5 bases). The CDR3 here is CASYAGLVWDTEAFF. CDR3 sequence (DNA): TGTGCCAGCTATGCGGGGCTGGTCTGGGACACTGAAGCTTTCTTT.